This T cell receptor (beta chain) comes out of a study of cytotoxic CD8 clonotypes in ibrutinib-treated CLL. With respect to this clone: Its antigen is not identified.

Study findings and constraints: At the start, clonality exceeded age-matched healthy donors and followed circulating CD8+ T-cell counts. Sampling times differed between sustained-remission and progressing patients. Clonality climbed at ibrutinib response, then dropped toward baseline at progression.

Clones were sequenced by immunoSEQ multiplex PCR, and TCRdb holds only the in-frame ones, with some missing. Among nearly 300,000 clones listed, about 72% were seen once. The source is a human donor with chronic lymphocytic leukemia. The material sequenced was PBMCs, taken at disease progression, from a patient treated with ibrutinib.

The DNA of the CDR3 is TGCGCCAGCAGCCAAGATTCTCTGGGTGGACGGACGAATGAAAAACTGTTTTTT. Its protein is CASSQDSLGGRTNEKLFF. The chain uses TRBV4-1 and TRBJ1-4; D is unresolved. V was pared by 0 bases and J by 5 bases, with 19 bases between. The CDR3 is 18 residues long. Germline V gene sequence: CDR1 MGHRA, CDR2 YSYEKL.